This is a list of T cell receptor beta chains from one sample in a study of cytomegalovirus exposure and HLA in healthy donors. Method: immunoSEQ multiplex PCR; TCRdb's copy keeps in-frame clones and lacks some. Here the sample spans about 130,000 clones, approximately 83% being singletons. Sequencing was performed on PBMCs. The origin of the receptors is a woman aged 35 to 49 in good health and CMV-seropositive. Both conserved end residues are part of each CDR3. The order of the fields is J gene, V gene, clone size, D gene, CDR3 DNA, CDR3 protein. D genes are given only for firm matches. Only part of the rows carry a size: once, few, many, or a class if the clone is expanded.

j_call: TRBJ2-1; v_call: TRBV5-1; clone_size: few; d_call: TRBD2; cdr3_nt: TGCGCCAGCAGCCAGGGACTAGCGGGGGTCAATGAGCAGTTCTTC; cdr3_aa: CASSQGLAGVNEQFF
j_call: TRBJ2-1; v_call: TRBV19; clone_size: -; d_call: -; cdr3_nt: TGTGCCAGTAGTATACTTCGACAGAACAATGAGCAGTTCTTC; cdr3_aa: CASSILRQNNEQFF
j_call: TRBJ2-7; v_call: TRBV30; clone_size: -; d_call: TRBD1; cdr3_nt: TGTGCCTGGAATCAGGGGGCGCGGAGCGAGCAGTACTTC; cdr3_aa: CAWNQGARSEQYF
j_call: TRBJ2-1; v_call: TRBV6-1; clone_size: -; d_call: -; cdr3_nt: TGTGCCAGCAGTGAAACGGGGGATGAGCAGTTCTTC; cdr3_aa: CASSETGDEQFF
j_call: TRBJ1-2; v_call: TRBV6-1; clone_size: -; d_call: TRBD1; cdr3_nt: TGTGCTAGCAGGGACAGGGTGCGGGGGAACTATGGCTACACCTTC; cdr3_aa: CASRDRVRGNYGYTF
j_call: TRBJ2-7; v_call: TRBV21-1; clone_size: few; d_call: -; cdr3_nt: TGTGCCAGCAGCAAGAGGCGCCTAGCGGGAGACAATAGCTCCTACGAGCAGTACTTC; cdr3_aa: CASSKRRLAGDNSSYEQYF
j_call: TRBJ2-5; v_call: TRBV5-4; clone_size: once; d_call: -; cdr3_nt: TGTGCCAGCAGCTTTTCCCTCGGGAACCAAGAGACCCAGTACTTC; cdr3_aa: CASSFSLGNQETQYF
j_call: TRBJ1-1; v_call: TRBV28; clone_size: -; d_call: TRBD1; cdr3_nt: TGTGCCAGCAGTTTATTGGGACAGGGGGCGGACACTGAAGCTTTCTTT; cdr3_aa: CASSLLGQGADTEAFF
j_call: TRBJ2-3; v_call: TRBV5-1; clone_size: -; d_call: -; cdr3_nt: TGCGCCAGCAGGGTCACAGGTTCAGGCACAGATACGCAGTATTTT; cdr3_aa: CASRVTGSGTDTQYF
j_call: TRBJ2-7; v_call: TRBV9; clone_size: once; d_call: TRBD2; cdr3_nt: TGTGCCAGCAGCGTAGATAGCCTAGCGGGGACCTACGAGCAGTACTTC; cdr3_aa: CASSVDSLAGTYEQYF
j_call: TRBJ2-2; v_call: TRBV9; clone_size: -; d_call: -; cdr3_nt: TGTGCCAGCAGCCCCGGGAACACCGGGGAGCTGTTTTTT; cdr3_aa: CASSPGNTGELFF
j_call: TRBJ1-2; v_call: TRBV6-1; clone_size: -; d_call: -; cdr3_nt: TGTGCCAGCAGTGAAGAAATCAGGATGAACTATGGCTACACCTTC; cdr3_aa: CASSEEIRMNYGYTF
j_call: TRBJ1-5; v_call: TRBV18; clone_size: -; d_call: -; cdr3_nt: TGTGCCAGCTCGCGCCTGTTGAGCAATCAGCCCCAGCATTTT; cdr3_aa: CASSRLLSNQPQHF
j_call: TRBJ2-7; v_call: TRBV5-6; clone_size: -; d_call: -; cdr3_nt: TGTGCCAGCAGCCTAGGTCTCGGGGTTGTAGGGAACGAGCAGTACTTC; cdr3_aa: CASSLGLGVVGNEQYF
j_call: TRBJ2-2; v_call: TRBV5-6; clone_size: -; d_call: -; cdr3_nt: TGTGCCAGCAGCTTTCTTAACACCGGGGAGCTGTTTTTT; cdr3_aa: CASSFLNTGELFF
j_call: TRBJ2-1; v_call: TRBV5-1; clone_size: -; d_call: TRBD2; cdr3_nt: TGCGCCAGCAGTAAACCGGGAGGTCCCTACAATGAGCAGTTCTTC; cdr3_aa: CASSKPGGPYNEQFF
j_call: TRBJ1-4; v_call: TRBV15; clone_size: few; d_call: -; cdr3_nt: TGTGCCACCAGTCGGGGCGGGCCGGGGGGGAACGTGGATGAAAAACTGTTTTTT; cdr3_aa: CATSRGGPGGNVDEKLFF
j_call: TRBJ2-7; v_call: TRBV10-3; clone_size: -; d_call: TRBD2; cdr3_nt: TGTGCCATCAGTACCGGGACTAGCGGTCTCTCCTACGAGCAGTACTTC; cdr3_aa: CAISTGTSGLSYEQYF
j_call: TRBJ2-2; v_call: TRBV25-1; clone_size: -; d_call: TRBD2; cdr3_nt: TGTGCCAGCAGTGACGGGAGGGGGGAGCTGTTTTTT; cdr3_aa: CASSDGRGELFF
j_call: TRBJ1-1; v_call: TRBV6-6; clone_size: -; d_call: -; cdr3_nt: TGTGCCAGCAGTTATTCGAGGGCTATGAACACTGAAGCTTTCTTT; cdr3_aa: CASSYSRAMNTEAFF
j_call: TRBJ1-1; v_call: TRBV9; clone_size: -; d_call: -; cdr3_nt: TGTGCCAGCAGCGTTCACCAGGACAGCGGGGGGCTGAACACTGAAGCTTTCTTT; cdr3_aa: CASSVHQDSGGLNTEAFF
j_call: TRBJ2-3; v_call: TRBV9; clone_size: once; d_call: TRBD2; cdr3_nt: TGTGCCAGCACCACACCCACTAGCGGGAGTGCCCCAGACCCCAACACAGATACGCAGTATTTT; cdr3_aa: CASTTPTSGSAPDPNTDTQYF
j_call: TRBJ1-1; v_call: TRBV30; clone_size: -; d_call: -; cdr3_nt: TGTGCCTGGATACTGGGGCAAGCTTTCTTT; cdr3_aa: CAWILGQAFF
j_call: TRBJ2-1; v_call: TRBV7-6; clone_size: -; d_call: TRBD2; cdr3_nt: TGTGCCAGCAGCTTAGATAGGGGAGGGAATGAGCAGTTCTTC; cdr3_aa: CASSLDRGGNEQFF
j_call: TRBJ2-2; v_call: TRBV18; clone_size: -; d_call: -; cdr3_nt: TGTGCCAGCTCTCCGGGGAGCACCGGGGAGCTGTTTTTT; cdr3_aa: CASSPGSTGELFF
j_call: TRBJ2-7; v_call: TRBV4-3; clone_size: -; d_call: -; cdr3_nt: TGCGCCAGCAGCCAAGATGTGGGAGGATTCTCCTACGAGCAGTACTTC; cdr3_aa: CASSQDVGGFSYEQYF
j_call: TRBJ2-1; v_call: TRBV4-2; clone_size: -; d_call: TRBD2; cdr3_nt: TGTGCCAGCAGCCAAGGGGGGGGGACGGCCTACAATGAGCAGTTCTTC; cdr3_aa: CASSQGGGTAYNEQFF
j_call: TRBJ2-7; v_call: TRBV28; clone_size: once; d_call: TRBD1; cdr3_nt: TGTGCCAGCAGTCGCGGGGGACAGGGGGCGCACGAGCAGTACTTC; cdr3_aa: CASSRGGQGAHEQYF
j_call: TRBJ2-1; v_call: TRBV9; clone_size: -; d_call: TRBD2; cdr3_nt: TGTGCCAGCAGCACCCAGCCGGGACTAGCGGGAGTAGAGGGCAATGAGCAGTTCTTC; cdr3_aa: CASSTQPGLAGVEGNEQFF
j_call: TRBJ2-1; v_call: TRBV9; clone_size: -; d_call: TRBD2; cdr3_nt: TGTGCCAGCACCTCAGGCGGACTAGCGGGAGATGAGCAGTTCTTC; cdr3_aa: CASTSGGLAGDEQFF
j_call: TRBJ1-5; v_call: TRBV6-5; clone_size: once; d_call: TRBD1; cdr3_nt: TGTGCCAGCAGCGCGGACAGGAATCAGCCCCAGCATTTT; cdr3_aa: CASSADRNQPQHF
j_call: TRBJ2-5; v_call: TRBV7-6; clone_size: -; d_call: TRBD2; cdr3_nt: TGTGCCAGCGGCGGACTAGCAGCACAAGAGACCCAGTACTTC; cdr3_aa: CASGGLAAQETQYF
j_call: TRBJ2-3; v_call: TRBV28; clone_size: -; d_call: TRBD2; cdr3_nt: TGTGCCAGCAGTTTACTTGGGACTAGCGCTAGCACAGATACGCAGTATTTT; cdr3_aa: CASSLLGTSASTDTQYF
j_call: TRBJ2-5; v_call: TRBV9; clone_size: few; d_call: -; cdr3_nt: TGTGCCAGCAGCGTAGCCGGAAGCCGGGGGGAGACCCAGTACTTC; cdr3_aa: CASSVAGSRGETQYF
j_call: TRBJ1-2; v_call: TRBV6-5; clone_size: once; d_call: -; cdr3_nt: TGTGCCAGCACCGGGAGAAGCTTTGGCTACACCTTC; cdr3_aa: CASTGRSFGYTF
j_call: TRBJ2-1; v_call: TRBV7-2; clone_size: once; d_call: TRBD2; cdr3_nt: TGTGCCAGCAGCTTAGTCCCGGGGGGATTTAACAATGAGCAGTTCTTC; cdr3_aa: CASSLVPGGFNNEQFF
j_call: TRBJ2-2; v_call: TRBV6-4; clone_size: -; d_call: -; cdr3_nt: TGTGCCAGCAGTGACAATTGGGCAACCGGGGAGCTGTTTTTT; cdr3_aa: CASSDNWATGELFF
j_call: TRBJ2-2; v_call: TRBV7-9; clone_size: -; d_call: TRBD2; cdr3_nt: TGTTCCAGCAGCGTTCAAACTTCTAGCGGGTGGGTCACCGGGGAGCTGTTTTTT; cdr3_aa: CSSSVQTSSGWVTGELFF
j_call: TRBJ2-1; v_call: TRBV20-1; clone_size: -; d_call: -; cdr3_nt: TGCAGTGCTGTACTAGCTAATGAGCAGTTCTTC; cdr3_aa: CSAVLANEQFF
j_call: TRBJ1-5; v_call: TRBV18; clone_size: few; d_call: -; cdr3_nt: TGTGCCAGCTCACCACTGGCGGGCTGGGGCAATCAGCCCCAGCATTTT; cdr3_aa: CASSPLAGWGNQPQHF
j_call: TRBJ2-1; v_call: TRBV7-6; clone_size: -; d_call: TRBD1; cdr3_nt: TGTGCCAGCAGCTTAGGTCCAGGGACAGGGCGTCGAAATGAGCAGTTCTTC; cdr3_aa: CASSLGPGTGRRNEQFF
j_call: TRBJ2-4; v_call: TRBV6-5; clone_size: -; d_call: -; cdr3_nt: TGTGCCAGCAGTTACTCGAGAATAAACATTCAGTACTTC; cdr3_aa: CASSYSRINIQYF
j_call: TRBJ2-7; v_call: TRBV5-5; clone_size: -; d_call: -; cdr3_nt: TGTGCCAGCAGCTTGCTAGCGTTCTCCTACGAGCAGTACTTC; cdr3_aa: CASSLLAFSYEQYF
j_call: TRBJ2-1; v_call: TRBV10-3; clone_size: -; d_call: TRBD2; cdr3_nt: TGTGCCATCAGTGACGGAGGGAGGGATGAGCAGTTCTTC; cdr3_aa: CAISDGGRDEQFF
j_call: TRBJ2-5; v_call: TRBV18; clone_size: -; d_call: -; cdr3_nt: TGTGCCAGCTCACCGGAGGGGCTCCGGCTCCAAGAGACCCAGTACTTC; cdr3_aa: CASSPEGLRLQETQYF
j_call: TRBJ2-7; v_call: TRBV11-3; clone_size: once; d_call: TRBD2; cdr3_nt: TGTGCCAGCAGCTTAGATCGGGAGGGCGAGCAGTACTTC; cdr3_aa: CASSLDREGEQYF
j_call: TRBJ2-7; v_call: TRBV5-1; clone_size: -; d_call: -; cdr3_nt: TGCGCCAGCAGCTTGGCGCCGCAGGAGGTGATCGAGCAGTACTTC; cdr3_aa: CASSLAPQEVIEQYF
j_call: TRBJ2-2; v_call: TRBV7-9; clone_size: -; d_call: TRBD2; cdr3_nt: TGTGCCAGCAGCCTTGGGACTAGCGGGAGGGACTACACCGGGGAGCTGTTTTTT; cdr3_aa: CASSLGTSGRDYTGELFF
j_call: TRBJ2-7; v_call: TRBV11-2; clone_size: few; d_call: TRBD2; cdr3_nt: TGTGCCAGCAGCTTAGAATTGACGGGAGGTAGCTCCTACGAGCAGTACTTC; cdr3_aa: CASSLELTGGSSYEQYF
j_call: TRBJ2-1; v_call: TRBV2; clone_size: -; d_call: TRBD2; cdr3_nt: TGTGCCAGCAGTGAAGGGCTAGCGGCAGAGCAGTTCTTC; cdr3_aa: CASSEGLAAEQFF
j_call: TRBJ2-7; v_call: TRBV30; clone_size: -; d_call: -; cdr3_nt: TGTGCCTGGAGCCCCGGGGCGGGGAGCTCCTACGAGCAGTACTTC; cdr3_aa: CAWSPGAGSSYEQYF
j_call: TRBJ2-2; v_call: TRBV13; clone_size: -; d_call: TRBD2; cdr3_nt: TGTGCCAGCAGCCTCCGGACTAGCGGGAGGGTCATCGGGGAGCTGTTTTTT; cdr3_aa: CASSLRTSGRVIGELFF
j_call: TRBJ1-5; v_call: TRBV19; clone_size: -; d_call: -; cdr3_nt: TGTGCCAGTAGTATTCTTTCGACAGTAAATAGCAATCAGCCCCAGCATTTT; cdr3_aa: CASSILSTVNSNQPQHF